The 25 T cell receptor beta chains in this list originate from one sample, sequenced in a study of blood T cells in healthy people across ages. The second PCR ran roughly 7 to 12 cycles with a sample-barcoded 5' primer and J-beta primers. TCRdb re-analysed the 5' RACE reads in MiXCR, keeping a single row per CDR3 protein. Of 700,000 or so distinct CDR3 sequences listed, approximately 22% are singletons. Sequenced input: blood. The receptors were gathered from a man between 65 and 79 years old in good health.

This chain connects TRBV20-1 to TRBJ2-5; TRBD2 agrees at 9 bases. The ends lost 0 bases at V and 0 bases at J; junction bases unmatched: 5. CDR1 and CDR2 from the germline V gene are DFQATT and SNEGSKA (reference sequence). This CDR3 spans 16 amino acids. In nucleotides, the CDR3 is TGCAGTGCTAGAGATAGGAGCGGGGGGTACCAAGAGACCCAGTACTTC. Translation: CSARDRSGGYQETQYF.

This clonotype was detected only a few times. The chain joins TRBV7-9 to TRBJ2-3; 7 nucleotides line up with TRBD2. CDR1 and CDR2 from the germline V gene are SEHNR and FQNEAQ (reference sequence). This CDR3 has 14 amino acids. The J segment lost 2 bases and the V segment lost 6 bases, leaving 5 bases of the junction unmatched. CDR3 nucleotides: TGTGCCAGCAGGAGCGGGATCAACACAGATACGCAGTATTTT. This encodes CASRSGINTDTQYF.

The genes are TRBV5-1 and TRBJ1-4, with D tentatively TRBD1 (5 bases). Between the trimmed V and J ends, which lost 5 bases and 5 bases, there was a span of 13 bases. Per germline, CDR1 SGHRS and CDR2 YFSETQ. The CDR3 spans 14 residues. This CDR3 is CASSLMGGNEKLFF. The CDR3 DNA reads TGCGCCAGCAGTCTTATGGGGGGGAATGAAAAACTGTTTTTT.

The chain employs TRBV10-3 and TRBJ2-5; 9 bases match TRBD2. The germline CDR1 and CDR2 sequences are ENHRY and SYGVKD. The CDR3 is 17 residues long. V lost 6 bases, J lost 5 bases, and 16 bases stayed unmatched. CDR3 coding DNA: TGTGCCATCAGGGGGACTGTAGCGGGAGCTAATGCGGAGACCCAGTACTTC. Translation: CAIRGTVAGANAETQYF.

The CDR3 region is CSVVSAKETQYF. The CDR3 DNA follows: TGCAGCGTTGTTTCAGCTAAAGAGACCCAGTACTTC. This sequence joins TRBV29-1 and TRBJ2-5; no firm D call. Trimming pared 4 bases from V and 3 bases from J, leaving 9 bases between. Per germline, CDR1 SQVTM and CDR2 ANQGSEA. The CDR3 is 12 residues long.

This clonotype occurred a few times. The chain is built from TRBV20-1 and TRBJ2-3, with TRBD2 matching 13 bases. V shed 3 bases and J 9 bases; nucleotides not matched to a gene: 15. The germline V gene encodes CDR1 DFQATT and CDR2 SNEGSKA (reference sequence). CDR3 length equals 17 residues. Here the CDR3 reads CSARAGTSGDMGTTQYF. The CDR3 DNA sequence: TGCAGTGCTAGGGCCGGGACTAGCGGGGATATGGGCACGACGCAGTATTTT.

The J gene is TRBJ2-1, the V gene TRBV27; unclear D gene. Trimming left V 8 bases short and J 0 bases short, with 11 bases between. The CDR3 runs 14 residues. Germline V CDR1 and CDR2: MNHEY, SMNVEV (reference sequence). The CDR3 DNA reads as TGTGCCAGCCGAAGACAAAGCTCCTACAATGAGCAGTTCTTC. Protein product: CASRRQSSYNEQFF.

V and J are TRBV6-2 or TRBV6-3 and TRBJ2-1; D is undetermined. Germline values: CDR1 MNHEY, CDR2 SVGEGT. V was pared by 7 bases and J by 6 bases, with 7 bases between. The CDR3 has 11 amino acids. CDR3 nucleotide sequence: TGTGCCAGCAAGTGGTTCAATGAGCAGTTCTTC. This sequence encodes CASKWFNEQFF.

This chain connects TRBV9 to TRBJ2-5; a possible D gene is TRBD2 (5 bases). Judging by the DNA end, TRBJ2-1 fits better; the J call may be wrong. Looked up from germline, CDR1 is SGDLS and CDR2 is YYNGEE. The CDR3 is 13 amino acids. The CDR3 region has the DNA TGTGCCAGCAGCGTAGATGGGGAGAGCGAGCAGTTCTTC. Its protein product is CASSVDGESEQFF.

The chain is built from TRBV25-1 and TRBJ1-3; 9 bases are a match to TRBD1. The junction had 7 bases not matched to a gene; V was cut back by 9 bases and J by 4 bases. From germline, CDR1 is MGHDK and CDR2 SYGVNS. The CDR3 extends over 14 amino acids. The CDR3 region has the DNA TGTGCCAGTCGGGACAGGGTTTTGGGAAACACCATATATTTT. This sequence encodes CASRDRVLGNTIYF.

V usage is TRBV12-3 or TRBV12-4 and J usage is TRBJ2-7; 8 nucleotides align to TRBD1. Trimming took 5 bases from V and 3 from J; bases not matched to a gene: 6. The CDR3 sequence is 14 residues long. CDR3 in amino acids: CASSLRTGRYEQYF. CDR3 DNA sequence: TGTGCCAGCAGTCTAAGGACAGGGCGCTACGAGCAGTACTTC.

This clonotype was detected a few times. For the CDR3, the DNA is TGTGCCAGCACCAAAGGGGGACGGCAAGCTTTCTTT. As protein: CASTKGGRQAFF. V and J are TRBV12-3 or TRBV12-4 and TRBJ1-1; D perhaps matches TRBD1 (6 bases). The CDR3 is 12 amino acids. V dropped 7 bases and J dropped 9 bases, with 15 bases sitting between them.

The chain joins TRBV25-1 to TRBJ2-1; D might be TRBD1 or TRBD2, each matching 6 bases. This CDR3 region has 18 residues. V was shortened by 1 base and J by 7 bases, with 23 bases between the two germline ends. CDR1 and CDR2 from the germline V gene are MGHDK and SYGVNS. CDR3 sequence (DNA): TGTGCCAGCAGTGAATGGGGGCCGACCGGGAGAAAGGGAAATGAGCAGTTCTTC. Protein product: CASSEWGPTGRKGNEQFF.

The rearrangement uses TRBV20-1 and TRBJ1-6, with a weak D call TRBD1 (5 bases). Germline V CDR1 and CDR2: DFQATT, SNEGSKA (reference sequence). The CDR3 spans 13 residues. V lost 6 bases and J 9 bases, leaving 15 bases between the germline ends. Written as DNA, the CDR3 is TGCAGTGCCCGGGCCGGGACCCCTTCACCCCTCCACTTT. Encoded protein: CSARAGTPSPLHF.

This clonotype was counted a few times. V usage is TRBV3-1 and J usage is TRBJ2-2, with D hard to call. The V end lost 2 bases, the J end lost 6 bases, and 10 bases lay between the germline ends. In germline, CDR1 is LGHDT, CDR2 YNNKEL (reference sequence). The CDR3 length is 14 residues. The CDR3 DNA follows: TGTGCCAGCAGCCAATATGGGGATGCCGGGGAGCTGTTTTTT. It encodes CASSQYGDAGELFF.

The J gene is TRBJ1-3, the V gene TRBV3-1; no clear D gene. CDR1 LGHDT and CDR2 YNNKEL come from the germline V gene (reference sequence). With 4 bases removed from V and 0 bases from J, the gap between germline ends came to 13 bases. This CDR3 has 16 residues. CDR3 residues: CASSPPGTGSGNTIYF. Written as DNA, the CDR3 is TGTGCCAGCAGCCCCCCCGGTACGGGCTCTGGAAACACCATATATTTT.

V is TRBV2 and J is TRBJ2-6; no clear D. V lost 6 bases, J lost 0 bases, and 6 bases lay in between. Per germline, CDR1 SNHLY and CDR2 FYNNEI. CDR3 length equals 14 residues. The CDR3 region is CASRLLSGANVLTF. CDR3 in DNA: TGTGCCAGCAGGCTTCTCTCTGGGGCCAACGTCCTGACTTTC.

This clonotype showed up just a few times. The chain has TRBV27 and TRBJ1-2, with 9 bases matching TRBD1. Germline CDR1 MNHEY, CDR2 SMNVEV (reference sequence). Trimming cost V 5 bases and J 0 bases; bases outside gene matches: 4. The CDR3 is 15 amino acids. The CDR3 spells CASSQRDRANYGYTF. The CDR3 DNA reads as TGTGCCAGCAGTCAGAGGGACAGGGCTAACTATGGCTACACCTTC.

This clonotype has only a few counts. The chain combines TRBV19 with TRBJ1-4, with 9 positions matching TRBD1. CDR3 length equals 15 residues. The germline V gene encodes CDR1 LNHDA and CDR2 SQIVND (reference sequence). Trimming at V came to 4 bases and at J to 6 bases, leaving 6 bases not matched to a gene. The CDR3 sequence: CASSTTGTGHEKLFF. The CDR3 region has the DNA TGTGCCAGTAGTACGACCGGGACAGGGCATGAAAAACTGTTTTTT.

The gene calls are TRBV6-2 or TRBV6-3 and TRBJ1-1, with a tentative D call TRBD1 (6 bases). The CDR3 is made up of 15 amino acids. With 6 bases removed from V and 6 bases from J, the gap between germline ends came to 20 bases. Looked up from germline, CDR1 is MNHEY and CDR2 is SVGEGT. The CDR3 reads CASRSDGGRKAEAFF. The CDR3 DNA is TGTGCCAGCAGGAGTGATGGGGGGCGGAAGGCTGAAGCTTTCTTT.

This clonotype turned up a few times. This rearrangement joins TRBV19 to TRBJ1-1; tentative D call: TRBD1 (5 bases). The length of the CDR3 is 15 residues. Between the trimmed V and J ends, which lost 5 bases and 4 bases, there was a span of 17 bases. Germline assignment: CDR1 LNHDA and CDR2 SQIVND (reference sequence). This CDR3 is CASSSQGTPLTEAFF. The CDR3 DNA sequence: TGTGCCAGTAGTTCCCAGGGCACCCCGCTCACTGAAGCTTTCTTT.

In this sample, this clonotype turned up a few times. The rearrangement uses TRBV12-3 or TRBV12-4 and TRBJ1-5, with a weak D call TRBD1 (5 bases). Trimming cost V 6 bases and J 7 bases, with 13 bases left between them. CDR3 length equals 13 residues. This CDR3 reads CASSTQGYQPQHF. The DNA of the CDR3 is TGTGCCAGCAGCACTCAGGGATACCAGCCCCAGCATTTT.

This clonotype turned up a few times. This rearrangement joins TRBV12-3 or TRBV12-4 to TRBJ2-7; possibly TRBD2 for D (5 bases). The CDR3 sequence is 13 residues long. With 3 bases removed from V and 6 bases from J, the gap between germline ends came to 12 bases. The DNA of the CDR3 is TGTGCCAGCAGTTTGAGGGTCGGAGGCGAGCAGTACGTC. Protein: CASSLRVGGEQYV.

The rearrangement uses TRBV18 and TRBJ1-5; the D is unclear. The CDR3 contains 15 residues. Trimming took off 5 bases at V and 3 bases at J, with 14 bases between the two ends. CDR1 and CDR2 (germline): KGHSH, LQKENI. CDR3 DNA: TGTGCCAGCTCATTATCCGACCTTTCCAATCAGCCCCAGCATTTT. Residues: CASSLSDLSNQPQHF.

This clonotype was observed many times. The chain has TRBV5-1 and TRBJ2-1, with D unresolved. The germline V gene has CDR1 SGHRS and CDR2 YFSETQ. CDR3 length: 15 residues. V lost 4 bases and J lost 1, with 12 bases in between. The CDR3 here is CASSLTTRSYNEQFF. CDR3 DNA: TGCGCCAGCAGCCTCACCACGCGGTCCTACAATGAGCAGTTCTTC.